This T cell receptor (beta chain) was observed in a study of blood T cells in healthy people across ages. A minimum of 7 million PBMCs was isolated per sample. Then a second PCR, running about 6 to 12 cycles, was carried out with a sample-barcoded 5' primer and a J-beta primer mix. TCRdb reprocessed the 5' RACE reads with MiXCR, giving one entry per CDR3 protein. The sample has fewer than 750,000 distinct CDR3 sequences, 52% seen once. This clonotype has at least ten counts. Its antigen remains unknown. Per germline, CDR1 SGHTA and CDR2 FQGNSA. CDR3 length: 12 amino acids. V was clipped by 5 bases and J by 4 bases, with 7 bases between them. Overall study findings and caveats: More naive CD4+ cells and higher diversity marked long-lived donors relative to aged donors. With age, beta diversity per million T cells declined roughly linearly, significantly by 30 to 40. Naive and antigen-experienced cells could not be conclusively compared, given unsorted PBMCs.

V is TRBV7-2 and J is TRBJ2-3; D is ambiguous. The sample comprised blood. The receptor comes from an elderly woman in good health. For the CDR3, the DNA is TGTGCCAGCAGCCGCTGGGCAGATACGCAGTATTTT. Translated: CASSRWADTQYF.